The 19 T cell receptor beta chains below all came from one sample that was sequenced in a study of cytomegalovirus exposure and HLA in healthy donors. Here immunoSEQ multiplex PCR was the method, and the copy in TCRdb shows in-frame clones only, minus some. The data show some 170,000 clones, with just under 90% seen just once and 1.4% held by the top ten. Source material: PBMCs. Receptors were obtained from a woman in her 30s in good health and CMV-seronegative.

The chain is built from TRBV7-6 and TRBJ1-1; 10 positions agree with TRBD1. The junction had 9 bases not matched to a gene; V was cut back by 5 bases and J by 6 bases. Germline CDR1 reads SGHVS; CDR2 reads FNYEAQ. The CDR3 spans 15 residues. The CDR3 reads CASSNPDRGLAEAFF. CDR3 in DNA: TGTGCCAGCAGCAACCCCGACAGGGGGCTGGCTGAAGCTTTCTTT.

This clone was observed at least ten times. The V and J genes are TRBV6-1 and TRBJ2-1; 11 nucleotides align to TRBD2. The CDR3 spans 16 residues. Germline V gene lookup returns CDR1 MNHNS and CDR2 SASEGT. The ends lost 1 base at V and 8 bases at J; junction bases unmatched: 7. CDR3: CASSEGVAGGPDEQFF. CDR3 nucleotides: TGTGCCAGCAGTGAAGGAGTAGCGGGGGGGCCCGATGAGCAGTTCTTC.

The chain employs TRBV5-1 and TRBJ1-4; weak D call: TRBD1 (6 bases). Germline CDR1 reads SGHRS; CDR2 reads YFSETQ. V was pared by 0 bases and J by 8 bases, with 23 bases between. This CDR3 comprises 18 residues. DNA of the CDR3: TGCGCCAGCAGCTTGGAGGGGGAACAGGGTGCGTTGGCGGAAAAACTGTTTTTT. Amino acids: CASSLEGEQGALAEKLFF.

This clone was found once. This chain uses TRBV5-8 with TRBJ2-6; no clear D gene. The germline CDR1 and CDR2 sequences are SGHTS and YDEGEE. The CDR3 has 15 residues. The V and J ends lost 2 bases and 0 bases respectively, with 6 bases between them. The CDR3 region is CASSLRGSGANVLTF. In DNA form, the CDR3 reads TGTGCCAGCAGCTTAAGAGGCTCTGGGGCCAACGTCCTGACTTTC. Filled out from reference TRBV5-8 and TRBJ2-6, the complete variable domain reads EAGVTQSPTHLIKTRGQQATLRCSPISGHTSVYWYQQALGLGLQFLLWYDEGEERNRGNFPPRFSGRQFPNYSSELNVNALELEDSALYLCASSLRGSGANVLTFGAGSRLTVL.

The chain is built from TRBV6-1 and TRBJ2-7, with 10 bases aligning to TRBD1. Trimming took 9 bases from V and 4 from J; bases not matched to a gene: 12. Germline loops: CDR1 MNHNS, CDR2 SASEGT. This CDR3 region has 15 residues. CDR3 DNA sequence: TGTGCCAGTTTGAATACCGGGACAGGGGAATACGAGCAGTACTTC. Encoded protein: CASLNTGTGEYEQYF.

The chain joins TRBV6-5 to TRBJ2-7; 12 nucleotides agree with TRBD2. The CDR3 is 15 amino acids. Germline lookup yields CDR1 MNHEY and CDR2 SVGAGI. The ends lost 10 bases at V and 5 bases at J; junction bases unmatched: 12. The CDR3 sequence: CATERLAGDFHEQYF. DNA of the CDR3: TGTGCCACCGAGAGACTAGCGGGGGACTTCCACGAGCAGTACTTC.

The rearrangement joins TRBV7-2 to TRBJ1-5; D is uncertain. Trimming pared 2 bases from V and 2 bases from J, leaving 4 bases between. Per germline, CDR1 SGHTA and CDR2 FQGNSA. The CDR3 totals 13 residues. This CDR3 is CASSLSGNQPQHF. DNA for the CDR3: TGTGCCAGCAGCTTATCGGGCAATCAGCCCCAGCATTTT.

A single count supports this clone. The CDR3 region is CASSSTGYYEQYF. In DNA form, the CDR3 reads TGTGCCAGCAGCTCGACAGGGTACTACGAGCAGTACTTC. The gene calls are TRBV11-2 and TRBJ2-7; 7 bases agree with TRBD1. The V gene's germline CDR1 is SGHAT and CDR2 FQNNGV. The CDR3 length is 13 residues. V trimming: 4 bases; J trimming: 3 bases; junction bases outside the gene matches: 3.

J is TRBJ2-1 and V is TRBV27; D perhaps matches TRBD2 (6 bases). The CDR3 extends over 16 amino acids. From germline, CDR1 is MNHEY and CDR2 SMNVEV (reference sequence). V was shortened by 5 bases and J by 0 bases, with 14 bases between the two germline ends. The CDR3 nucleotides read TGTGCCAGCAGTCTGACTAGACTAAGCTCCTACAATGAGCAGTTCTTC. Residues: CASSLTRLSSYNEQFF.

CDR3 bases: TGCAGCGCTCCCTTCAGGGGGTATGGGGAGACCCAGTACTTC. Translating it yields CSAPFRGYGETQYF. The chain combines TRBV29-1 with TRBJ2-5; TRBD1 aligns across 7 bases. Losses at the gene ends were 7 bases for V and 5 bases for J; bases not matched to a gene: 13. The CDR3 spans 14 residues. Per germline, CDR1 SQVTM and CDR2 ANQGSEA.

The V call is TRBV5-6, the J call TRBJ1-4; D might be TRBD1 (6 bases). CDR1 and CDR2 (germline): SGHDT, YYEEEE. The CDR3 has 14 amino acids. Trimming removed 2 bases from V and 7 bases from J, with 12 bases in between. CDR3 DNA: TGTGCCAGCAGCTTTCTCCAGGGGAGTGAAAAACTGTTTTTT. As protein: CASSFLQGSEKLFF.

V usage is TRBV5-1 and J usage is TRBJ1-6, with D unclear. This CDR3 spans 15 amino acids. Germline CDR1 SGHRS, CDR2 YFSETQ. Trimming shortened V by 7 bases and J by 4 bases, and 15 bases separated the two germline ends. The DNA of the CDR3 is TGCGCCAGCGCTCCAGAAGGAGTTTATAATTCACCCCTCCACTTT. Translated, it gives CASAPEGVYNSPLHF.

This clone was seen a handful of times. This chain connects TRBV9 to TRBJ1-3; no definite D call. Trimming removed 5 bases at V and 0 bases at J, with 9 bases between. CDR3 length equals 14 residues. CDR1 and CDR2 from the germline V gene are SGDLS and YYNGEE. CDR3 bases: TGTGCCAGCAGGTCAGGTACCTCTGGAAACACCATATATTTT. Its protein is CASRSGTSGNTIYF. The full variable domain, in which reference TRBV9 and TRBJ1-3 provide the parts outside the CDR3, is DSGVTQTPKHLITATGQRVTLRCSPRSGDLSVYWYQQSLDQGLQFLIQYYNGEERAKGNILERFSAQQFPDLHSELNLSSLELGDSALYFCASRSGTSGNTIYFGEGSWLTVV.

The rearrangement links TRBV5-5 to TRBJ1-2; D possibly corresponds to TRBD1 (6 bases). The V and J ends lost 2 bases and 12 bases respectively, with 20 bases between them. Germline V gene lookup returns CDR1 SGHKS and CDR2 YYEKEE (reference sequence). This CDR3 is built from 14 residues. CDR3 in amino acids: CASSFYRDNSRDTF. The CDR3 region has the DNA TGTGCCAGCAGCTTTTACCGGGACAACTCGCGCGACACCTTC. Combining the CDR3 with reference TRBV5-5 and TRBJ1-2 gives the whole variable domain DAGVTQSPTHLIKTRGQQVTLRCSPISGHKSVSWYQQVLGQGPQFIFQYYEKEERGRGNFPDRFSARQFPNYSSELNVNALLLGDSALYLCASSFYRDNSRDTFGSGTRLTVV.

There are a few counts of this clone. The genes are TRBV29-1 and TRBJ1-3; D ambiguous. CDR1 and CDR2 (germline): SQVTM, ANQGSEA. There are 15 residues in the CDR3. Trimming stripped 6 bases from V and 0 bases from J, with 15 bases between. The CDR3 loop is CSVEQGASSGNTIYF. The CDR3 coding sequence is TGCAGCGTCGAGCAAGGAGCTTCCTCTGGAAACACCATATATTTT.

The DNA of the CDR3 is TGTGCCAGCAGCTTCCAACAGGGGCTCCAGTACTTC. Translated, it gives CASSFQQGLQYF. The chain has TRBV5-5 and TRBJ2-5; 7 bases align to TRBD1. This CDR3 is built from 12 residues. The V gene's germline CDR1 is SGHKS and CDR2 YYEKEE (reference sequence). Unmatched junction bases numbered 5, after V lost 2 bases and J lost 10 bases.

In DNA form, the CDR3 reads TGTGCCAGCAAGAGGGGAAGGGGACAGCTCCCCTGGGACAATGAGCAGTTCTTC. It is translated as CASKRGRGQLPWDNEQFF. The rearrangement links TRBV27 to TRBJ2-1; TRBD1 matches 7 bases. V gave up 7 bases and J gave up 5 bases; unmatched junction bases: 20. Germline V gene sequence: CDR1 MNHEY, CDR2 SMNVEV (reference sequence). CDR3 length: 18 amino acids.

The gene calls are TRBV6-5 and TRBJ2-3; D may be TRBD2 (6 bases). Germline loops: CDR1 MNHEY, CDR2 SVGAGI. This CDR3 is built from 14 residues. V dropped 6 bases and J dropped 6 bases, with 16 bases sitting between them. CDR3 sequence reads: CASSRDFARDTQYF. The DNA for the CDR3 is TGTGCCAGCAGCAGGGACTTCGCCAGGGATACGCAGTATTTT.

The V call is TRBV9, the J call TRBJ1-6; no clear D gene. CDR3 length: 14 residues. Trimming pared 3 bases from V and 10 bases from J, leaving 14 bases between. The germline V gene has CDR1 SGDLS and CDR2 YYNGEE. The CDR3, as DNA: TGTGCCAGCAGCGGACAAAACCGAGGGTCACCCCTCCACTTT. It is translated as CASSGQNRGSPLHF.